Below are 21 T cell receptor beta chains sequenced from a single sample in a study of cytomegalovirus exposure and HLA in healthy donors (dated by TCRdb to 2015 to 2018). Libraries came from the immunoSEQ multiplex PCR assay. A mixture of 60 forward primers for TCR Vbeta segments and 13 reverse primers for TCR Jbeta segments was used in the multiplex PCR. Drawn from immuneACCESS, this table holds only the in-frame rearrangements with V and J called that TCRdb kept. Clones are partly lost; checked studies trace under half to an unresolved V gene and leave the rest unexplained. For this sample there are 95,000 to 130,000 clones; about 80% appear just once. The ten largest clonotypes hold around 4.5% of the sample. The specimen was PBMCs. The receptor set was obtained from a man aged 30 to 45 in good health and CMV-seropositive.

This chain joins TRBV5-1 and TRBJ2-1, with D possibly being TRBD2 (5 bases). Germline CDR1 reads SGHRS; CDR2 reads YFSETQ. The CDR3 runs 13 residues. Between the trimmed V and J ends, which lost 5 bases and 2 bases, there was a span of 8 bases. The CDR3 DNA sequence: TGCGCCAGCAGAGGACTTACCTACAATGAGCAGTTCTTC. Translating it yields CASRGLTYNEQFF. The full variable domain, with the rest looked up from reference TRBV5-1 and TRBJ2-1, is KAGVTQTPRYLIKTRGQQVTLSCSPISGHRSVSWYQQTPGQGLQFLFEYFSETQRNKGNFPGRFSGRQFSNSRSEMNVSTLELGDSALYLCASRGLTYNEQFFGPGTRLTVL.

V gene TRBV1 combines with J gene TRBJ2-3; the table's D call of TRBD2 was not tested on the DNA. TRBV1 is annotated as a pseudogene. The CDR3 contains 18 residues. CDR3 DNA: TGCACCACCCAGCGGGCCAGTTTGCTCCCATCTAGCACAGATACGCAGTATTTT. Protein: CTTQRASLLPSSTDTQYF.

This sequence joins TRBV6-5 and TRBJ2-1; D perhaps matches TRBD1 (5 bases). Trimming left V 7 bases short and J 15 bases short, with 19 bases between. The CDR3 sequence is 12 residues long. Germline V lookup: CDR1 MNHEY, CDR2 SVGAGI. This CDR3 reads CASKTSTGERFF. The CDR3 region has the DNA TGTGCCAGCAAGACCTCAACAGGAGAAAGGTTCTTC.

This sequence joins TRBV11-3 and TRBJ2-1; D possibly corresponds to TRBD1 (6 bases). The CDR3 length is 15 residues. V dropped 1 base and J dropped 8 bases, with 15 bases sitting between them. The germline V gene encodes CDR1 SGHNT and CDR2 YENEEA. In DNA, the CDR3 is TGTGCCAGCAGCTTAGTTAGCGACAGGATCTATGAGCAGTTCTTC. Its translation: CASSLVSDRIYEQFF.

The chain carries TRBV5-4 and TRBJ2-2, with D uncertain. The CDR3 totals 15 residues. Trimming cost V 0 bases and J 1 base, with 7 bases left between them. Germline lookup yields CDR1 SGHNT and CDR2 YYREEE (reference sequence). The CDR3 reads CASSLALGNTGELFF. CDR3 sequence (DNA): TGTGCCAGCAGCTTGGCCCTAGGGAACACCGGGGAGCTGTTTTTT.

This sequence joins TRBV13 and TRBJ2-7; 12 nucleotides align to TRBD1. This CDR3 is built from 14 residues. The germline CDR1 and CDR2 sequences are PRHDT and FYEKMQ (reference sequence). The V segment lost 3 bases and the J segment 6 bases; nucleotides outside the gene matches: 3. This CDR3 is CASSLGQGAGEQYF. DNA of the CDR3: TGTGCCAGCAGCTTGGGACAGGGGGCGGGCGAGCAGTACTTC.

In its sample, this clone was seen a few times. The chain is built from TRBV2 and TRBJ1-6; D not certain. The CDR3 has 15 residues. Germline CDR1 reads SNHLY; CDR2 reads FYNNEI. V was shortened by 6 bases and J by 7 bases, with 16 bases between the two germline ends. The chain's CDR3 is CASSPPPLRNSPLHF. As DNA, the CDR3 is TGTGCCAGCAGCCCGCCTCCTCTCCGGAATTCACCCCTCCACTTT.

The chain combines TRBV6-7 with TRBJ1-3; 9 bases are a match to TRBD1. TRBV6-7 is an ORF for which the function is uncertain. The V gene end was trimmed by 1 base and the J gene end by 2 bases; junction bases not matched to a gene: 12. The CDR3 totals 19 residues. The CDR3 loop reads CASSYFTWDRDIAGNTIYF. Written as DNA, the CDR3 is TGTGCCAGCAGTTACTTTACTTGGGACAGGGATATCGCTGGAAACACCATATATTTT.

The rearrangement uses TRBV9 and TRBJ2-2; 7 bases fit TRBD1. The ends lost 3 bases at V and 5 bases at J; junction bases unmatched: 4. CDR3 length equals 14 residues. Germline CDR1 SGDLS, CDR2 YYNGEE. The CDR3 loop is CASSGQGQTGELFF. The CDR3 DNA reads TGTGCCAGCAGCGGACAGGGCCAAACCGGGGAGCTGTTTTTT.

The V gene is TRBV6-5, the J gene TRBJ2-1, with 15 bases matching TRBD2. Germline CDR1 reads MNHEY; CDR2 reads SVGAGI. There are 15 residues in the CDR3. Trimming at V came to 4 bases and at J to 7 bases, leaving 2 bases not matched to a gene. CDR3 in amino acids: CASSWGLAGGNEQFF. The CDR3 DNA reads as TGTGCCAGCAGTTGGGGACTAGCGGGGGGTAATGAGCAGTTCTTC.

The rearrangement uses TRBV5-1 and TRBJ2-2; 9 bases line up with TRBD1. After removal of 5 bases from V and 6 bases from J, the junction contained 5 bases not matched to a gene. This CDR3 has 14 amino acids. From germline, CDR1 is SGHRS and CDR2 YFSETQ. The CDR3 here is CASSTGGEAGELFF. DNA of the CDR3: TGCGCCAGCAGTACAGGGGGCGAGGCCGGGGAGCTGTTTTTT.

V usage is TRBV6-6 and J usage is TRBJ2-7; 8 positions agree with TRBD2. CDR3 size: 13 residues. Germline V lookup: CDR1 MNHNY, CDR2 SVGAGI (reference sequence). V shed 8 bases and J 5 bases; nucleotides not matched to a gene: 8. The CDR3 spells CASGGTRADEQYF. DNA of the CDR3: TGTGCCAGCGGGGGGACTAGGGCTGACGAGCAGTACTTC.

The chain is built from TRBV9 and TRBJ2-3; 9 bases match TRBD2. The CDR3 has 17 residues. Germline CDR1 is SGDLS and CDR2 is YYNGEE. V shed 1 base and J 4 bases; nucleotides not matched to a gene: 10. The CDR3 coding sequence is TGTGCCAGCAGCGTAATCAGTAGCGGGAGAGTTGCAGATACGCAGTATTTT. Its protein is CASSVISSGRVADTQYF.

CDR3 in amino acids: CASSKSGGQQNTGELFF. In nucleotides, the CDR3 is TGTGCCAGCAGCAAATCAGGGGGGCAGCAGAACACCGGGGAGCTGTTTTTT. The V call is TRBV21-1, the J call TRBJ2-2; the table's D call of TRBD1 was not tested on the DNA. TRBV21-1 is a documented pseudogene. The CDR3 is 17 residues long.

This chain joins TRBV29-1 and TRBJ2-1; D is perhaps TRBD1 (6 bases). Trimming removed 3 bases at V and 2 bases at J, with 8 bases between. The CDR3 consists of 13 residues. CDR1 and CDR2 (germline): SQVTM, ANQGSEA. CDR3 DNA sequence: TGCAGCGTTGAGAGGGGGACCTACAATGAGCAGTTCTTC. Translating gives CSVERGTYNEQFF.

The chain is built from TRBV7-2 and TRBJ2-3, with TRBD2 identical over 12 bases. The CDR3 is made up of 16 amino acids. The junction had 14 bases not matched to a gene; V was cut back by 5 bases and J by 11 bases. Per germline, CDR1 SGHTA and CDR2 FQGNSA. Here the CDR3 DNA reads TGTGCCAGCAGCATGACTAGCGGGGGCCCCATGGTAGAGCAGTATTTT. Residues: CASSMTSGGPMVEQYF. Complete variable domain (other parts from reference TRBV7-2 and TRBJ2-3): GAGVSQSPSNKVTEKGKDVELRCDPISGHTALYWYRQSLGQGLEFLIYFQGNSAPDKSGLPSDRFSAERTGGSVSTLTIQRTQQEDSAVYLCASSMTSGGPMVEQYFGPGTRLTVL.

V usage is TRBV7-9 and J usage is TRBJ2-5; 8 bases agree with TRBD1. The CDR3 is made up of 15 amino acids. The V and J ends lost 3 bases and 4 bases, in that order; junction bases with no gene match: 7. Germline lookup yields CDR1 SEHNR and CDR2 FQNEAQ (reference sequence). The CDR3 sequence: CASSFGQGARETQYF. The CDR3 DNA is TGTGCCAGCAGCTTTGGCCAGGGGGCGCGAGAGACCCAGTACTTC.

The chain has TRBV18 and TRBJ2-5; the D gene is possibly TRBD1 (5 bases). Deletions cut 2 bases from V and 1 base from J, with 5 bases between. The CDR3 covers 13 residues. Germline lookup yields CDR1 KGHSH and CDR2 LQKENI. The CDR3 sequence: CASSPGAQETQYF. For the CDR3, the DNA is TGTGCCAGCTCACCAGGGGCCCAAGAGACCCAGTACTTC.

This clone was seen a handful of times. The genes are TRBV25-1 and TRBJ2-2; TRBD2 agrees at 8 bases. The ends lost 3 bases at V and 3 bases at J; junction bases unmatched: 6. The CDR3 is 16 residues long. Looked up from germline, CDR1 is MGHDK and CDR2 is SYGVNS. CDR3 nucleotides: TGTGCCAGCAGTGATCCCCGGGGGGGGGACACCGGGGAGCTGTTTTTT. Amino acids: CASSDPRGGDTGELFF.

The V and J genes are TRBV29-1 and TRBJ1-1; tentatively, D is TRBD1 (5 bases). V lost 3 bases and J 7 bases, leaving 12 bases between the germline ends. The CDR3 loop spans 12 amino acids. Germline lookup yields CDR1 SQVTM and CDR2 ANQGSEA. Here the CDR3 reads CSVDIWGDEAFF. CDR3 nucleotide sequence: TGCAGCGTTGATATCTGGGGGGATGAAGCTTTCTTT. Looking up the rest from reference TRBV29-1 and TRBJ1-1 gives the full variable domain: SAVISQKPSRDICQRGTSLTIQCQVDSQVTMMFWYRQQPGQSLTLIATANQGSEATYESGFVIDKFPISRPNLTFSTLTVSNMSPEDSSIYLCSVDIWGDEAFFGQGTRLTVV.

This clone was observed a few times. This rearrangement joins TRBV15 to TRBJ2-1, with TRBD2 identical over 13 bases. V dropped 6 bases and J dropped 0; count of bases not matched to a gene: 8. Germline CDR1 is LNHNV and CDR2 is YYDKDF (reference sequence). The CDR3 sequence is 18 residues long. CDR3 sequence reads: CATRPTSGGGSSYNEQFF. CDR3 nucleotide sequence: TGTGCCACCAGACCTACTAGCGGGGGGGGGAGCTCCTACAATGAGCAGTTCTTC. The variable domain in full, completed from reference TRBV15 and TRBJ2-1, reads DAMVIQNPRYQVTQFGKPVTLSCSQTLNHNVMYWYQQKSSQAPKLLFHYYDKDFNNEADTPDNFQSRRPNTSFCFLDIRSPGLGDTAMYLCATRPTSGGGSSYNEQFFGPGTRLTVL.